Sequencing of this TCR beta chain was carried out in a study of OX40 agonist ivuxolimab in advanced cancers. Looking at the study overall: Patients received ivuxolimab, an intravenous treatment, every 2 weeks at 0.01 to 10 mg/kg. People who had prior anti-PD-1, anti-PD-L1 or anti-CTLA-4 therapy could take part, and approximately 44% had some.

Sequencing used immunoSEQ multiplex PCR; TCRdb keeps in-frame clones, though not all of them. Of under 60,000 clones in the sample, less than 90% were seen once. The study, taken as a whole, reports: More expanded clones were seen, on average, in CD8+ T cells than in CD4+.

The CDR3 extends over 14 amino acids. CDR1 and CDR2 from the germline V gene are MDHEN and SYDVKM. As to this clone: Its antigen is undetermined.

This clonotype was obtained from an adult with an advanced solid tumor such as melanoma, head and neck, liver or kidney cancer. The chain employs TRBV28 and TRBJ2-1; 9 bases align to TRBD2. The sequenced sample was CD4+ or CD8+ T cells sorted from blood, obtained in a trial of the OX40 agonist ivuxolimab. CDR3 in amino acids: CVSGLASSYNEQFF. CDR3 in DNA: TGTGTCTCCGGACTAGCGAGCTCCTACAATGAGCAGTTCTTC. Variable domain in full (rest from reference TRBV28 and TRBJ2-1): DVKVTQSSRYLVKRTGEKVFLECVQDMDHENMFWYRQDPGLGLRLIYFSYDVKMKEKGDIPEGYSVSREKKERFSLILESASTNQTSMYLCVSGLASSYNEQFFGPGTRLTVL.